This T cell receptor beta chain comes out of a study of blood T cells in healthy people across ages. On the study more broadly: Per two T cells, about one barcoded beta molecule was captured through template switching.

With a J-beta primer mix and a sample-barcoded 5' primer, a second PCR ran 7 to 11 cycles. Every sample gave at least 2.5 million paired-end reads containing CDR3. TCRdb fed the 5' RACE reads into MiXCR, producing one record per CDR3 protein. Here the sample spans around 1,000,000 distinct CDR3 sequences, around 25% being singletons. This clonotype was detected only a few times. In germline, CDR1 is SQVTM, CDR2 ANQGSEA. The CDR3 spans 17 residues. Trimming took off 2 bases at V and 5 bases at J, with 22 bases between the two ends. These data were also filed under a second study, of T cells of mothers and their children. That investigation notes: All donors were healthy and Caucasian; they were a few mothers and their six children. Once extracted, all RNA went into cDNA synthesis at about 1.4 ug per 15 ul.

The source of this sequence is a girl aged 2 to 9 in good health. Source material: blood. This chain connects TRBV29-1 to TRBJ2-1; no reliable D call. Here the CDR3 DNA reads TGCAGCGTTGAAAGGCCCCTAGGAACTTCCACCAACAATGAGCAGTTCTTC. As protein: CSVERPLGTSTNNEQFF.